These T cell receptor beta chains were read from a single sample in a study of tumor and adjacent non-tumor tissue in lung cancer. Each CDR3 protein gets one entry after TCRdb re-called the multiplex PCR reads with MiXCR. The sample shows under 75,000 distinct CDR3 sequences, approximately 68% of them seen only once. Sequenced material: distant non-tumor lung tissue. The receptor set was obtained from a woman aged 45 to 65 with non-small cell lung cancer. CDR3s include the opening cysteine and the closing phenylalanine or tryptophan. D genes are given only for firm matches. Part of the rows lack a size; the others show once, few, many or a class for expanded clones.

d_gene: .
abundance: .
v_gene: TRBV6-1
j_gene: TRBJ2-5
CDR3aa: CASNRDTRRGEIQYF
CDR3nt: TGTGCCAGCAACCGGGACACGCGTAGAGGAGAGATCCAGTACTTC

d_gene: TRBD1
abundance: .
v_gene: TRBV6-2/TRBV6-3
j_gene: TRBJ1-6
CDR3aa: CASRTRTGTNSPLHF
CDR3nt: TGTGCCAGCAGGACCAGGACAGGAACAAATTCACCCCTCCACTTT

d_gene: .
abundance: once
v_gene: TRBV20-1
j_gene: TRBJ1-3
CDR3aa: CNASAGAVSGNTIYF
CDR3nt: TGCAATGCTAGCGCAGGGGCTGTATCTGGAAACACCATATATTTT

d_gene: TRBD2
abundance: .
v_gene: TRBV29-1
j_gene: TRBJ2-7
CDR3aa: CSVPGTSHYEHYF
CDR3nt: TGCAGCGTCCCCGGGACTAGCCACTACGAGCACTACTTC

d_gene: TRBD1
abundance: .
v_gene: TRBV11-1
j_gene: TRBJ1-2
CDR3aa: CASSRAGGNGYTF
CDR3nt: TGTGCCAGCAGCCGGGCAGGGGGTAATGGATACACCTTC

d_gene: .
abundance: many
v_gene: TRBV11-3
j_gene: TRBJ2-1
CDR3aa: CASSLGGLSYNEQFF
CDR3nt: TGTGCCAGCAGCTTAGGAGGCCTCTCCTACAATGAGCAGTTCTTC

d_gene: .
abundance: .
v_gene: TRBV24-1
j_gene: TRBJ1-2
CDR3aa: CATQAAGSNYGYTF
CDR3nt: TGTGCCACCCAGGCAGCGGGGTCCAACTATGGCTACACCTTC

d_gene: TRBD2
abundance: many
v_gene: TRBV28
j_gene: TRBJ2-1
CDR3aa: CASSRAGGHNEQFF
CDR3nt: TGTGCCAGCAGTCGAGCGGGAGGCCACAATGAGCAGTTCTTC

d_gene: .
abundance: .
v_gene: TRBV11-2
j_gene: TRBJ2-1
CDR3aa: CASSSNPRSKQFF
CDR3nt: TGTGCCAGCAGCTCTAATCCCAGAAGTAAGCAGTTCTTC

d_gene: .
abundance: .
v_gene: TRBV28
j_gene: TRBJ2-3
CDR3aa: CASSLPSAITDAQFF
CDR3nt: TGTGCCAGCAGTTTACCTAGTGCCATCACAGATGCGCAGTTTTTT

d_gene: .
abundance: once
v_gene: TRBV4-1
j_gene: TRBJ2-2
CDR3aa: CASIPSVGSNTGELFF
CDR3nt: TGCGCCAGCATCCCTTCGGTCGGTTCGAACACTGGGGAGCTGTTTTTT

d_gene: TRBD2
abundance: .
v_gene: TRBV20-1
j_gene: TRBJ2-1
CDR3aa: CIASGRNSYKEQFF
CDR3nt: TGCATTGCTAGCGGGAGAAACTCCTACAAAGAGCAGTTCTTC

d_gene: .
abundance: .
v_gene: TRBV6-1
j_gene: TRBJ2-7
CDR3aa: CVSGQYEQYF
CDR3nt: TGTGTAAGCGGACAGTACGAGCAGTACTTC

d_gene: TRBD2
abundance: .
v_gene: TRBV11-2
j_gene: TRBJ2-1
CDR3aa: CTSSLESGLAGVNEQFF
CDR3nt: TGTACCAGCAGCTTAGAGTCGGGACTAGCGGGAGTCAATGAGCAGTTCTTC

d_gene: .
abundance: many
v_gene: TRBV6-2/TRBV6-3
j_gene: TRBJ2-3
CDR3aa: CASSYGALLSIDTQYF
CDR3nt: TGTGCCAGCAGTTACGGGGCCCTGTTGAGTATAGATACGCAGTATTTT

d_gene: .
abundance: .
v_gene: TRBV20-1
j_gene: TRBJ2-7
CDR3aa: CSAYGQTYEQYF
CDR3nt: TGCAGTGCTTACGGCCAGACCTACGAGCAGTACTTC

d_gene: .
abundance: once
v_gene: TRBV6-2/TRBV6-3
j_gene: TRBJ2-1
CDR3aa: CASSHSRAEQFF
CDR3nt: TGTGCCAGCAGTCACTCCCGAGCAGAGCAGTTCTTC

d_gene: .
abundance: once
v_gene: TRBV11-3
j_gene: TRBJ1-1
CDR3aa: CASLGRGTEAFF
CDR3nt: TGTGCTAGCTTAGGCCGGGGAACTGAAGCTTTCTTT

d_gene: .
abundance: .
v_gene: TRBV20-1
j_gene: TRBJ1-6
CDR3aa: CSVGRASSTLHF
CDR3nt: TGCAGTGTCGGGAGGGCTAGTTCAACCCTCCACTTT

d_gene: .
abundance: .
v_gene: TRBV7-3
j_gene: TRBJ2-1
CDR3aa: CANSLTGDSYNEQFF
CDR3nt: TGTGCCAACAGCCTGACAGGAGATTCCTACAATGAGCAGTTCTTC

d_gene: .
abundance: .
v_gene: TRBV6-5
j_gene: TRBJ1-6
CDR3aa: CASSYITGTDSPLHF
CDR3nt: TGTGCCAGCAGTTACATTACAGGGACTGATTCACCCCTCCACTTT

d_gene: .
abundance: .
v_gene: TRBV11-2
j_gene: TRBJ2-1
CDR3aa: CASSFNPGGKYEQFF
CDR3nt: TGTGCCAGTAGCTTTAACCCTGGCGGGAAATATGAGCAGTTCTTC

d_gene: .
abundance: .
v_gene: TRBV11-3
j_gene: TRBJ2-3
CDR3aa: CASSTRDTNTQYF
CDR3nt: TGCGCCAGCAGCACCAGGGATACAAATACGCAGTATTTT

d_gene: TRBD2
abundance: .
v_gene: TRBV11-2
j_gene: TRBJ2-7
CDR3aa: CAGGLLAGGYEQYF
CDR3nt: TGTGCCGGCGGCTTACTAGCGGGAGGGTACGAGCAGTACTTT

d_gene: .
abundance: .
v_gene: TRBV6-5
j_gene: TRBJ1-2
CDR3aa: CDNSSTGTYHGYTF
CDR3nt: TGTGACAACAGTTCTACCGGGACATACCATGGCTACACCTTC

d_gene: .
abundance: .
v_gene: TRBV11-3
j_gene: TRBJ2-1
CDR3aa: CDSSLDWNNEQFF
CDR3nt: TGTGACAGCAGTTTAGATTGGAACAATGAGCAGTTCTTC

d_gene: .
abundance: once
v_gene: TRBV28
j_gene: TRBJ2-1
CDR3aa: CASRHTGNSYNEHFF
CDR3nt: TGTGCCAGCAGGCATACGGGAAACTCCTACAATGAGCACTTCTTC

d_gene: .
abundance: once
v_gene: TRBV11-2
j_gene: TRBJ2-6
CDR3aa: CACSLGGVWANVLAF
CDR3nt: TGTGCCTGCAGCCTAGGCGGGGTCTGGGCCAACGTCCTGGCTTTC

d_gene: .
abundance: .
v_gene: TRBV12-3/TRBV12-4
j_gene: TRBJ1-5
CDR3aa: CDSSLDGVDQPQLF
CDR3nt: TGTGACAGCAGCCTTGATGGGGTAGACCAGCCCCAGCTTTTT

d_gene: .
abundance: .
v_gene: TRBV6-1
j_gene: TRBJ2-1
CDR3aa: CANSASFQLFGYNEQFF
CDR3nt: TGTGCCAACAGTGCTTCTTTTCAGCTCTTCGGGTACAATGAGCAGTTCTTC

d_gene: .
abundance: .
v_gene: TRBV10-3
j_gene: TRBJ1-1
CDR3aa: CATRDRRLNTEAFF
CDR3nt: TGTGCCACCAGAGACAGGAGGCTAAACACTGAAGCTTTCTTC

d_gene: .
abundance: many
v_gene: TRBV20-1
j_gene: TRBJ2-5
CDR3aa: CSAREGRAQETQYF
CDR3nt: TGCAGTGCTAGAGAGGGCAGGGCTCAAGAGACCCAGTACTTC

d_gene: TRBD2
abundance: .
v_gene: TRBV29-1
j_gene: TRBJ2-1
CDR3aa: CNVEGSSGRNNEQFF
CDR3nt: TGCAACGTTGAGGGGAGTAGCGGGAGAAATAATGAGCAGTTCTTC

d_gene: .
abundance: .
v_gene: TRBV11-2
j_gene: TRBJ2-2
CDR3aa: CTSSFGGSRISTGKLFF
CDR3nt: TGTACCAGCAGCTTTGGGGGTAGCAGGATTTCCACCGGGAAGCTGTTTTTT

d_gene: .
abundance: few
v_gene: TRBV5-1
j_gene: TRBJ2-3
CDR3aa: CASSLASGATDTQYF
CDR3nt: TGCGCCAGCAGCTTGGCCTCCGGGGCCACAGATACGCAGTATTTT

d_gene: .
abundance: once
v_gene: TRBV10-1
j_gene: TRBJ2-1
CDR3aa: CTSSPDSGFGGGYKQFF
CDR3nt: TGCACCAGCAGTCCGGACAGCGGCTTTGGCGGTGGCTATAAGCAGTTCTTC

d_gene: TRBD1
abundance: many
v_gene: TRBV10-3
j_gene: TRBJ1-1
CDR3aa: CAIRSGQGITEAFF
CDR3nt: TGTGCCATCAGGAGCGGACAGGGCATCACTGAAGCTTTCTTT

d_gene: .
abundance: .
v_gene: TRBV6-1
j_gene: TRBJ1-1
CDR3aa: CASCELAVLGTEAFF
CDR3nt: TGTGCTAGCTGTGAACTAGCGGTCCTGGGTACTGAAGCTTTCTTT

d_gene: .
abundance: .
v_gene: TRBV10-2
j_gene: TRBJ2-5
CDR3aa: CASSGHGDETQYF
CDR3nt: TGCGCCAGCAGTGGACACGGGGATGAGACCCAGTACTTC

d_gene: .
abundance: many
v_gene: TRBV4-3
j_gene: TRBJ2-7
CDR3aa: CASSQDLAGFYEQYF
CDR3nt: TGCGCCAGCAGCCAAGATTTGGCGGGATTCTACGAGCAGTACTTC

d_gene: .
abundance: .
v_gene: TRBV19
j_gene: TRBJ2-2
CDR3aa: CASSDLRRAAGELFF
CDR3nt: TGTGCCAGTAGTGATCTCCGCAGGGCCGCCGGGGAGCTGTTTTTT

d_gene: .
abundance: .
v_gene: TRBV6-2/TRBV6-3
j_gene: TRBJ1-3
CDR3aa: CASSYFGLGPGNTIYF
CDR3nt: TGTGCCAGCAGTTACTTCGGACTGGGCCCTGGAAACACAATATATTTT

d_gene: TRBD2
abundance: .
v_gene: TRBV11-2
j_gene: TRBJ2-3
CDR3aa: CASSLDPGLAGADTQYF
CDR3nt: TGTGCCAGCAGCTTGGACCCGGGACTAGCGGGAGCAGATACGCAGTATTTT

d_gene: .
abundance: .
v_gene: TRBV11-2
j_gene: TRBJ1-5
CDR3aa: CASSSAPLAGVATNTQHF
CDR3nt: TGTGCCAGCAGCTCGGCCCCACTAGCGGGAGTTGCAACAAATACGCAGCATTTT

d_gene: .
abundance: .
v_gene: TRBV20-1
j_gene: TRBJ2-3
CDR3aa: CSAVRQGWTSTNTQYF
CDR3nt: TGCAGTGCTGTTCGACAGGGATGGACTAGCACAAATACGCAGTATTTT

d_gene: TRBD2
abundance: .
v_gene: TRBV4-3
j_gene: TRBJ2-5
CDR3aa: CASSQDRPASGNQDTQYF
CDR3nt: TGCGCCAGCAGCCAGGATCGTCCGGCTAGCGGGAACCAAGATACCCAGTACTTC

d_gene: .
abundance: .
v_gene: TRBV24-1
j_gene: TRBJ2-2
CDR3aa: CATRDAQQRGGDTGELFF
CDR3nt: TGTGCCACCAGAGATGCTCAACAGCGAGGGGGGGACACCGGGGAGCTGTTTTTT

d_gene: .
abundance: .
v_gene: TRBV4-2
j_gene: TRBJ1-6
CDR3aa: CASGPSWTRNNSPLHF
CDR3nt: TGTGCCAGTGGCCCAAGCTGGACGCGCAATAATTCACCCCTCCACTTT

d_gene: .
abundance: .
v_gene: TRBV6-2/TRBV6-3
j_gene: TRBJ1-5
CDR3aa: CPSSPIVGNQPQHF
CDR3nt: TGTCCCAGCAGTCCTATAGTGGGGAATCAGCCTCAGCATTTT

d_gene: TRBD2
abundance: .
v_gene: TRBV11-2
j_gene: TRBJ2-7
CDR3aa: CASTLAPLAGSNSYEQYF
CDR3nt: TGTGCCAGTACCTTAGCCCCACTAGCGGGAAGTAACTCATACGAGCAGTACTTC

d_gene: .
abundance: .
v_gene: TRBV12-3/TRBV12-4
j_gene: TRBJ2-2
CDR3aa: CAITLGTGKLFF
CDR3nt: TGTGCCATCACTCTCGGCACCGGGAAGCTGTTTTTT

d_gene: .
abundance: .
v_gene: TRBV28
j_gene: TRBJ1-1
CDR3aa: CASYLEMNTETFF
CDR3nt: TGTGCCAGTTACTTAGAGATGAACACTGAAACTTTCTTT

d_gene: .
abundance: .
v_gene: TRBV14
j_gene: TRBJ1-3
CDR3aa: CVSSQDQPGLSGNTIYF
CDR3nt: TGTGTCAGCAGCCAAGATCAACCGGGTTTGTCTGGAAACACCATATATTTT

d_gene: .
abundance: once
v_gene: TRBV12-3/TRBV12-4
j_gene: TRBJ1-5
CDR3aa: CASSLPSIQPQHF
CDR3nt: TGTGCCAGCAGTCTACCTAGCATTCAGCCCCAGCATTTT

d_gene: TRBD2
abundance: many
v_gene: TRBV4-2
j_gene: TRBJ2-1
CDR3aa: CASSPVLAGVINEQFF
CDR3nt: TGTGCCAGCAGCCCCGTCCTAGCGGGAGTTATCAATGAGCAGTTCTTC

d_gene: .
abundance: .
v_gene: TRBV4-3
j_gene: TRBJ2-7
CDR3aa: CASGQDLTARYKQYF
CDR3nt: TGCGCCAGCGGCCAAGATCTTACAGCTAGGTACAAGCAGTACTTC

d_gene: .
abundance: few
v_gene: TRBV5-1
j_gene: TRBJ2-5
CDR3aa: CASSLAGDVGWETQYF
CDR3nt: TGCGCCAGCAGCTTGGCTGGGGACGTCGGGTGGGAGACCCAGTACTTC

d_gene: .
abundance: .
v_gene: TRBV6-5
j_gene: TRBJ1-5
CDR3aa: CASTQYVTTYSNQPQHF
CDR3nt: TGTGCCAGCACCCAATACGTGACAACTTATAGCAATCAGCCCCAGCATTTC

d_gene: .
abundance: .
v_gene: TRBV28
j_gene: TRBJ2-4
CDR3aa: CASSQHSSTGTKNIQYF
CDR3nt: TGCGCCAGCAGCCAACACTCCTCCACAGGGACCAAAAACATTCAGTACTTC

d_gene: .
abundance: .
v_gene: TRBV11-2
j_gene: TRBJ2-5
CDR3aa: CGSSLGYMGGETQYF
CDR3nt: TGTGGCAGCAGCTTGGGTTACATGGGTGGGGAGACCCAGTACTTC